Below are 14 T cell receptor beta chains sequenced from a single sample in a study of siplizumab effects on memory and regulatory T cells. The data were produced by immunoSEQ multiplex PCR, yet TCRdb's version contains in-frame clones alone and is incomplete. The sample consists of approximately 94,000 clones, 75% to 95% of them appearing once. Sequenced material: CD4+ T cells sorted from blood. These receptor sequences come from a human donor in good health.

The chain links TRBV6-1 to TRBJ1-2; TRBD1 is a possible D gene (5 bases). This CDR3 contains 13 residues. The germline gives CDR1 MNHNS, CDR2 SASEGT. Trimming took 1 base from V and 6 from J, leaving 9 bases between them. CDR3 region: CASSEDRWNGYTF. The CDR3 DNA sequence: TGTGCCAGCAGTGAAGACAGGTGGAATGGCTACACCTTC.

The chain is built from TRBV6-4 and TRBJ2-1; 7 positions agree with TRBD1. Trimming removed 3 bases from V and 9 bases from J; junction bases left unmatched: 5. The CDR3 spans 13 residues. CDR1 is MRHNA and CDR2 is SNTAGT in the germline V gene. The chain's CDR3 is CASSDDRVIEQFF. The CDR3 bases are TGTGCCAGCAGTGATGACAGGGTGATTGAGCAGTTCTTC.

V gene TRBV4-3 combines with J gene TRBJ2-3; perhaps TRBD1 as D (6 bases). Trimming pared 1 base from V and 4 bases from J, leaving 15 bases between. This CDR3 region has 16 residues. The germline CDR1 and CDR2 sequences are LGHNA and YSLEER. This CDR3 is CASSQGGPKGADTQYF. In DNA, the CDR3 is TGCGCCAGCAGCCAAGGGGGACCCAAGGGGGCAGATACGCAGTATTTT.

This sequence joins TRBV2 and TRBJ2-5, with TRBD2 matching over 10 bases. CDR3 length: 16 amino acids. V shed 1 base, J shed 2 bases, and the junction held 4 bases outside the gene matches. Germline V lookup: CDR1 SNHLY, CDR2 FYNNEI. The DNA for the CDR3 is TGTGCCAGCAGTGAAGGGGTAGCGGGGGGTCAAGAGACCCAGTACTTC. Amino acids: CASSEGVAGGQETQYF. Supplemented by reference TRBV2 and TRBJ2-5, the full variable domain reads EPEVTQTPSHQVTQMGQEVILRCVPISNHLYFYWYRQILGQKVEFLVSFYNNEISEKSEIFDDQFSVERPDGSNFTLKIRSTKLEDSAMYFCASSEGVAGGQETQYFGPGTRLLVL.

This chain uses TRBV7-2 with TRBJ2-1, with 9 nucleotides matching TRBD1. Germline V CDR1 and CDR2: SGHTA, FQGNSA. Losses at the gene ends were 5 bases for V and 5 bases for J; bases not matched to a gene: 4. The CDR3 is 14 amino acids. Here the CDR3 DNA reads TGTGCCAGCAGCCCGTACAGGGGGCACAATGAGCAGTTCTTC. Its translation: CASSPYRGHNEQFF.

The V call is TRBV6-1, the J call TRBJ1-6, with D tentatively TRBD1 (6 bases). The germline V gene has CDR1 MNHNS and CDR2 SASEGT. CDR3 size: 15 residues. Between the trimmed V and J ends, which lost 5 bases and 3 bases, there was a span of 11 bases. CDR3 residues: CASSWDTDYNSPLHF. The CDR3 nucleotides are TGTGCCAGCAGTTGGGACACGGACTATAATTCACCCCTCCACTTT.

This clone was counted between two and nine times. The chain joins TRBV7-9 to TRBJ1-2; D may be TRBD1 (5 bases). V was shortened by 5 bases and J by 4 bases, with 11 bases between the two germline ends. Germline V gene data show CDR1 as SEHNR and CDR2 as FQNEAQ (reference sequence). CDR3 size: 13 residues. The CDR3 is CASSPKTVYGYTF. The CDR3 nucleotides are TGTGCCAGCAGCCCGAAGACAGTCTATGGCTACACCTTC.

The rearrangement joins TRBV21-1 to TRBJ2-7; TRBD1 is the table's D call, not checked against the DNA. TRBV21-1 is given as a pseudogene. CDR3 size: 17 residues. In DNA, the CDR3 is TGTGCCAGCAGCAAAAGTTGGGACAGGGGAGGGTGTTACGAGCAGTACTTC. This codes for CASSKSWDRGGCYEQYF.

The chain couples TRBV18 to TRBJ2-5; D is possibly TRBD1 or TRBD2 (5 bases each). Trimming shortened V by 3 bases and J by 5 bases, and 10 bases separated the two germline ends. The CDR3 is 13 amino acids. Germline lookup yields CDR1 KGHSH and CDR2 LQKENI. The CDR3 DNA reads TGTGCCAGCTCACCGGGGGTAGAGGAGACCCAGTACTTC. Its translation is CASSPGVEETQYF.

This chain connects TRBV6-1 to TRBJ1-6, with 7 nucleotides matching TRBD1. This CDR3 comprises 15 residues. Germline loops: CDR1 MNHNS, CDR2 SASEGT. Trimming cost V 3 bases and J 7 bases; bases outside gene matches: 6. The CDR3: CASSERGRGNSPLHF. CDR3 nucleotide sequence: TGTGCCAGCAGTGAGAGGGGGCGCGGGAATTCACCCCTCCACTTT.

This sequence joins TRBV5-4 and TRBJ2-5; D not certain. The CDR3 has 12 residues. V was trimmed by 0 bases and J by 5 bases, leaving 5 bases between them. Germline CDR1 is SGHNT and CDR2 is YYREEE (reference sequence). CDR3 region: CASSLEPETQYF. The CDR3 DNA reads as TGTGCCAGCAGCTTGGAACCGGAGACCCAGTACTTC.

This chain joins TRBV6-5 and TRBJ1-1; possibly TRBD1 for D (5 bases). Trimming pared 4 bases from V and 10 bases from J, leaving 16 bases between. Germline CDR1 reads MNHEY; CDR2 reads SVGAGI. The CDR3 contains 13 residues. The CDR3 region is CASSSGDRTLAFF. CDR3 DNA: TGTGCCAGCAGTTCTGGGGACCGGACCCTAGCTTTCTTT.

The rearrangement joins TRBV11-1 to TRBJ2-1, with 9 bases lining up with TRBD2. CDR1 SGHAT and CDR2 FQDESV come from the germline V gene (reference sequence). Losses at the gene ends were 4 bases for V and 0 bases for J; bases not matched to a gene: 10. The CDR3 length is 18 residues. The CDR3 reads CASSSYGTSPSSYNEQFF. The CDR3 DNA sequence: TGTGCCAGCAGCTCATACGGGACTAGCCCTAGCTCCTACAATGAGCAGTTCTTC.

The chain employs TRBV30 and TRBJ1-6; 9 nucleotides match TRBD1. V dropped 2 bases and J dropped 7; count of bases not matched to a gene: 3. The germline gives CDR1 GTSNPN, CDR2 SVGIG (reference sequence). This CDR3 is 14 amino acids long. CDR3 sequence reads: CAWSSGQGNSPLHF. The CDR3 bases are TGTGCCTGGAGTTCGGGACAGGGAAATTCACCCCTCCACTTT.